Only one count was recorded for the clone carrying this TCR beta chain. Generated by immunoSEQ multiplex PCR, the TCRdb table keeps only in-frame clones and is missing some. The table has about 340,000 clones, 80% to 90% seen once; the top ten hold nearly 6.5%. V trimming: 4 bases; J trimming: 2 bases; junction bases outside the gene matches: 7. The CDR3 totals 15 residues. The germline V gene has CDR1 SGDLS and CDR2 YYNGEE. This sample was included in a study of blood T cell repertoires in COVID-19. Study-wide context: Acute and convalescent COVID-19 specimens originated in the United States, Italy and Spain. PBMCs, B-cell-depleted T cells, or T cells provided the cDNA or gDNA that made up the material.

This sequence was found in a woman aged 45-65 years with COVID-19, enrolled during active disease. The chain uses TRBV9 and TRBJ2-3; 7 bases match TRBD1. The sequencing sample was made of peripheral blood. The CDR3: CASSLRDSYTDTQYF. Here the CDR3 DNA reads TGTGCCAGCAGCCTCCGGGACAGCTACACAGATACGCAGTATTTT.